This is a list of T cell receptor beta chains from one sample in a study of CD8+CD57+ T cells in acquired aplastic anemia. TCRdb used MiXCR to reprocess the reads, holding one entry per CDR3 protein. The table has fewer than 200,000 distinct CDR3 sequences, 40% to 55% seen once. Sequenced sample: sorted CD4+, CD8+, or CD8+CD57+ T cells (not recorded which) from PBMCs. The receptors here all came from a human donor with aplastic anemia. Each CDR3 is given with its conserved first and last residue. Each record gives: clone size, J gene, D gene, V gene, CDR3 length, CDR3 protein, CDR3 DNA. The D gene is left open where the match is weak. Size tells how often a clone was seen (once, few, many) or the class of an expanded clone, and some rows leave it out.

>.|TRBJ2-7|.|TRBV2|11
CASSNDYEQYF
TGTGCCAGCAGTAATGACTACGAGCAGTACTTC
>many|TRBJ2-5|TRBD2|TRBV4-3|18
CASSQAALTSGSQETQYF
TGCGCCAGCAGCCAAGCCGCCCTAACTAGCGGGAGTCAAGAGACCCAGTACTTC
>many|TRBJ1-5|.|TRBV5-1|14
CASSLAAGDQPQHF
TGCGCCAGCAGCTTGGCCGCAGGGGACCAGCCCCAGCATTTT
>few|TRBJ2-7|.|TRBV2|11
CASTSLYEQYF
TGTGCCAGCACCTCCCTGTACGAGCAGTACTTC
>many|TRBJ1-1|.|TRBV20-1|12
CSASPDLLDVFF
TGCAGTGCTAGTCCCGACCTGTTAGACGTTTTCTTT
>many|TRBJ1-3|TRBD1|TRBV5-6|17
CASSLARQGALGNTIYF
TGTGCCAGCAGCTTGGCGCGACAGGGGGCCCTCGGAAACACCATATATTTT
>many|TRBJ2-3|.|TRBV9|14
CASSYGPGTDTQYF
TGTGCCAGCAGTTACGGACCGGGCACAGATACGCAGTATTTT
>many|TRBJ2-1|TRBD2|TRBV7-6|15
CASSFYNGGANEQFF
TGTGCCAGCAGCTTTTACAACGGGGGGGCTAATGAGCAGTTCTTC
>many|TRBJ2-2|.|TRBV7-2|15
CASSLTALLNGELFF
TGTGCCAGCAGCCTGACAGCCCTCTTAAATGGGGAGCTGTTTTTT
>many|TRBJ2-2|.|TRBV9|13
CASTEANTGELFF
TGTGCCAGCACGGAGGCGAACACCGGGGAGCTGTTTTTT
>many|TRBJ2-3|TRBD1|TRBV5-1|15
CASTLGTGITDTQYF
TGCGCCAGCACCCTTGGGACAGGGATCACAGATACGCAGTATTTT
>.|TRBJ1-4|.|TRBV24-1|12
CATSAADEKLFF
TGTGCCACCTCAGCAGCCGATGAAAAACTGTTTTTT
>.|TRBJ1-2|.|TRBV19|12
CASSIMNSGYTF
TGTGCCAGTAGTATTATGAATAGTGGCTACACCTTC
>many|TRBJ2-5|.|TRBV11-2|14
CASSLVGSPETQYF
TGTGCCAGCAGCTTAGTCGGCTCCCCGGAGACCCAGTACTTC
>.|TRBJ1-6|.|TRBV4-2|14
CASSQDGGPSPLHF
TGTGCCAGCAGCCAAGATGGAGGGCCTTCACCCCTCCACTTT
>.|TRBJ2-7|TRBD2|TRBV7-9|15
CASSRSSGGEYEQYF
TGCGCCAGCAGCCGCTCTAGCGGGGGGGAATACGAGCAGTACTTC
>few|TRBJ2-7|.|TRBV2|12
CASSVLFHEQYF
TGTGCCAGCAGTGTACTATTCCACGAGCAGTACTTC
>.|TRBJ2-7|TRBD2|TRBV29-1|15
CSVRTSGGGTYEQYF
TGCAGCGTCCGGACTAGCGGGGGGGGGACGTACGAGCAGTACTTC
>many|TRBJ1-1|.|TRBV20-1|13
CSARSQVNTEAFF
TGCAGTGCTAGGTCCCAGGTGAACACTGAAGCTTTCTTT
>many|TRBJ2-3|.|TRBV5-1|15
CASSLAAGAGDTQYF
TGCGCCAGCAGCTTGGCCGCGGGGGCGGGCGATACGCAGTATTTT
>.|TRBJ2-7|.|TRBV2|14
CASSELTGAYEQYF
TGTGCCAGCAGTGAGTTGACAGGAGCCTACGAGCAGTACTTC
>many|TRBJ1-2|.|TRBV9|14
CASSVGGAFYGYTF
TGTGCCAGCAGCGTAGGGGGCGCTTTCTATGGCTACACCTTC
>many|TRBJ1-2|.|TRBV25-1|11
CASRMAYGYTF
TGTGCCAGCAGGATGGCCTACGGCTACACCTTC
>few|TRBJ1-6|.|TRBV6-2/TRBV6-3|14
CASGPRDFTSPLHF
TGTGCCAGCGGTCCCCGAGACTTCACTTCACCCCTCCACTTT
>.|TRBJ2-1|TRBD1|TRBV6-5|15
CASRPDRGLYNEQFF
TGTGCCAGCAGGCCTGACAGGGGGCTATACAATGAGCAGTTCTTC
>.|TRBJ1-1|.|TRBV7-2|14
CASSQRGAATEAFF
TGTGCCAGCAGCCAAAGGGGGGCCGCCACTGAAGCTTTCTTT
>.|TRBJ2-7|.|TRBV29-1|14
CSITQGLGPYEQYF
TGCAGCATTACTCAGGGACTGGGACCCTACGAGCAGTACTTC
>.|TRBJ1-1|TRBD1|TRBV7-6|13
CASNLGQGAEAFF
TGTGCCAGCAACTTAGGGCAGGGGGCTGAAGCTTTCTTT
>many|TRBJ2-7|.|TRBV2|15
CASSEAGGASGEQYF
TGTGCCAGCAGTGAAGCGGGGGGGGCCTCGGGGGAGCAGTACTTC
>many|TRBJ1-3|TRBD1|TRBV2|16
CASSDGDRGSGNTIYF
TGTGCCAGCAGTGATGGGGACAGGGGCTCTGGAAACACCATATATTTT
>.|TRBJ2-3|TRBD2|TRBV20-1|16
CSANSSGGTSTDTQYF
TGTAGTGCTAATTCTAGCGGCGGGACTAGCACAGATACGCAGTATTTT
>.|TRBJ1-2|.|TRBV12-3/TRBV12-4|15
CASSLALGTVDGYTF
TGTGCCAGCAGTTTAGCACTAGGGACGGTTGATGGCTACACCTTC
>many|TRBJ2-7|.|TRBV7-2|16
CASSPLLGNPSYEQYF
TGTGCCAGCAGCCCCCTCCTAGGGAATCCATCCTACGAGCAGTACTTC
>many|TRBJ2-3|TRBD2|TRBV3-1|15
CASSPTSGTTDTQYF
TGTGCCAGCAGCCCCACTAGCGGGACGACAGATACGCAGTATTTT
>.|TRBJ2-1|TRBD2|TRBV6-1|16
CASSLGGAGGLNEQFF
TGTGCCAGCAGTCTAGGAGGGGCGGGGGGGCTGAATGAGCAGTTCTTC
>.|TRBJ2-5|TRBD2|TRBV15|15
CATSRSGGVQETQYF
TGTGCCACCAGCAGATCCGGGGGGGTACAAGAGACCCAGTACTTC
>.|TRBJ1-1|.|TRBV24-1|11
CATGDGTKAFF
TGTGCCACCGGTGATGGGACTAAGGCTTTCTTT
>.|TRBJ1-2|TRBD1|TRBV27|12
CASSSQGGGYTF
TGTGCCAGCAGTTCCCAGGGGGGGGGCTACACCTTC
>many|TRBJ2-7|TRBD2|TRBV2|15
CASSEAFREDYEQYF
TGTGCCAGCAGTGAAGCCTTCCGGGAGGACTACGAGCAGTACTTC
>.|TRBJ1-2|TRBD1|TRBV15|15
CATSRAGGGTIGYTF
TGTGCCACCAGCAGAGCAGGGGGAGGGACCATAGGCTACACCTTC
>.|TRBJ2-5|.|TRBV6-1|15
CATHFMPGQAETQYF
TGTGCCACTCACTTCATGCCCGGCCAGGCAGAGACCCAGTACTTC
>many|TRBJ2-1|.|TRBV6-1|11
CASRGGQTQFF
TGTGCCAGCAGGGGGGGGCAGACCCAGTTCTTC
>many|TRBJ2-5|.|TRBV7-9|16
CASSLEYRTVKETQYF
TGTGCCAGCAGCTTAGAGTACAGGACAGTGAAAGAGACCCAGTACTTC
>.|TRBJ2-7|.|TRBV7-8|13
CASNLTGNYEQYF
TGTGCCAGCAACTTAACAGGCAACTACGAGCAGTACTTC
>few|TRBJ2-1|.|TRBV6-1|14
CASSEVGRGNEQFF
TGTGCCAGCAGTGAAGTGGGCCGCGGCAATGAGCAGTTCTTC
>.|TRBJ1-1|TRBD1|TRBV5-8|14
CASSHSGGRTEASF
TGTGCCAGCTCACACTCAGGGGGCCGGACTGAAGCTTCCTTT
>many|TRBJ2-1|.|TRBV4-1|15
CASSQSLNGGYEQFF
TGCGCCAGCAGCCAATCGTTAAACGGGGGCTATGAGCAGTTCTTC
>.|TRBJ1-6|TRBD1|TRBV15|17
CATSTGTGRTGNSPLHF
TGTGCCACCAGCACCGGGACAGGGCGAACCGGGAATTCACCCCTCCACTTT
>.|TRBJ2-1|TRBD2|TRBV15|16
CATSRGASGAVNEQFF
TGTGCCACCAGCAGAGGGGCTAGCGGTGCGGTGAATGAGCAGTTCTTC
>many|TRBJ1-4|.|TRBV7-9|14
CASSLAQGGEKLFF
TGTGCCAGCAGCTTAGCCCAGGGCGGTGAAAAACTGTTTTTT
>many|TRBJ2-2|.|TRBV10-3|13
CAISGSGPRELFF
TGTGCCATCAGTGGTTCAGGGCCCCGGGAGCTGTTTTTT
>.|TRBJ2-6|.|TRBV28|16
CASSLGSGSGANVLTF
TGTGCCAGCAGTTTAGGGAGCGGCTCTGGGGCCAACGTCCTGACTTTC